This T cell receptor (beta chain) stems from a study of blood T cell repertoires in COVID-19. Overall study context: Some COVID-19 samples were acute and others convalescent; all came from the United States, Italy and Spain. The cDNA or gDNA used as material had been derived from T cells, B-cell-depleted T cells, or PBMCs.

This CDR3 is 15 amino acids long. The germline CDR1 and CDR2 sequences are SGHKS and YYEKEE (reference sequence). The J segment lost 10 bases and the V segment lost 0 bases, leaving 8 bases of the junction unmatched. Repertoires were generated with immunoSEQ multiplex PCR, while TCRdb's copy carries only in-frame clones and drops some. The sample includes more than 140,000 clones, roughly 86% of them seen just once. The rearrangement uses TRBV5-5 and TRBJ2-1; TRBD2 aligns across 9 bases. This clonotype was sampled from a woman aged 55-69 years with acute or convalescent COVID-19. The sequenced sample was peripheral blood. In DNA form, the CDR3 reads TGTGCCAGCAGCTTGGAGCCAGCGGGGGGACCCGAGCAGTTCTTC. Translated, it gives CASSLEPAGGPEQFF.